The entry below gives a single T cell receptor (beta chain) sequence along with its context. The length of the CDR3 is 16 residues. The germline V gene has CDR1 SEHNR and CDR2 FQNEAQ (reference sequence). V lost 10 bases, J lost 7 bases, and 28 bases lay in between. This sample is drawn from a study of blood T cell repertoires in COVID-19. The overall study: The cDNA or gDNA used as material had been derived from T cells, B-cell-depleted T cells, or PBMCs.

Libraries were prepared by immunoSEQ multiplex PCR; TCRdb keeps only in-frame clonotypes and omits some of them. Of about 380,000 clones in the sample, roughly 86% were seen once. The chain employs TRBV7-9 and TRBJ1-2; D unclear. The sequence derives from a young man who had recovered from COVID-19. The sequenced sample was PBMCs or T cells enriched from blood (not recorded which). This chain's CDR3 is CAILDPKAVYASGYTF. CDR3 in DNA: TGTGCCATCCTGGACCCCAAAGCGGTATACGCCTCTGGCTACACCTTC.